The 22 T cell receptor beta chains below come from one sample, sequenced in a study of post-analysis software for immune sequencing data. General study points: Relative to controls, patients had about 5 TRBV segments at higher frequency, with TRBV5-6, TRBV5-1 and TRBV20-1 among these.

Unique molecular identifiers were present in the TCR beta cDNA libraries. TCRdb re-called the PCR reads with MiXCR, one entry per CDR3 protein. Altogether roughly 800,000 distinct CDR3 sequences are present, about half being singletons, with the ten largest covering roughly 5.2%. No antigen is known for these receptors. The source material was blood. These receptors all stem from a girl aged 10 to 17 with multiple sclerosis.

The V gene is TRBV29-1, the J gene TRBJ2-1; 7 nucleotides line up with TRBD2. Germline CDR1 SQVTM, CDR2 ANQGSEA. V trimming: 4 bases; J trimming: 9 bases; junction bases outside the gene matches: 9. The CDR3 covers 13 residues. In DNA, the CDR3 is TGCAGCGTTGGACCAGCGGGAATTGGTGAGCAGTTCTTC. Translation gives CSVGPAGIGEQFF.

This clonotype was counted a single time. The gene calls are TRBV12-3 or TRBV12-4 and TRBJ1-1; D is possibly TRBD1 (5 bases). Trimming shortened V by 6 bases and J by 0 bases, and 11 bases separated the two germline ends. CDR3 length: 14 amino acids. CDR3 sequence (DNA): TGTGCCAGCAGACCAGGGTTCGTGAACACTGAAGCTTTCTTT. It codes for CASRPGFVNTEAFF.

A word on this clonotype: Possible read error: a much larger clone is one base away. The V and J genes are TRBV7-8 and TRBJ2-6; maybe TRBD1 (5 bases). The CDR3 runs 16 residues. Germline V gives CDR1 SGHVS, CDR2 FQNEAQ. CDR3 protein: CASSPRPQSGANVPTF. The CDR3, as DNA: TGTGCCAGCAGCCCAAGACCGCAGTCTGGGGCCAACGTCCCGACTTTC.

The sample holds a few counts of this clonotype. This chain uses TRBV12-3 or TRBV12-4 with TRBJ2-1, with TRBD2 as a possible D gene (6 bases). The CDR3 is made up of 14 amino acids. V dropped 8 bases and J dropped 6 bases, with 17 bases sitting between them. The CDR3 spells CASFRGGIPNEQFF. The CDR3 DNA reads TGTGCCAGCTTTCGTGGCGGGATTCCCAATGAGCAGTTCTTC.

This clonotype was found a few times. The chain joins TRBV28 to TRBJ1-2; unclear D gene. The V and J ends lost 5 bases and 10 bases respectively, with 14 bases between them. CDR3 length equals 12 residues. Germline V gene lookup returns CDR1 MDHEN and CDR2 SYDVKM. The CDR3 protein is CASSLGLPPYTF. The CDR3 DNA sequence: TGTGCCAGCAGTCTTGGGCTCCCACCCTACACCTTC.

This clonotype was observed a single time. The V gene is TRBV20-1, the J gene TRBJ2-5, with TRBD2 matching 8 bases. The J call could be wrong; TRBJ2-7 is a better fit for the DNA end. From germline, CDR1 is DFQATT and CDR2 SNEGSKA (reference sequence). The CDR3 contains 15 residues. This CDR3 is CSARDFSGGRNEQYF. DNA of the CDR3: TGCAGTGCTAGAGATTTCTCTGGCGGGAGGAACGAGCAGTACTTC.

This rearrangement joins TRBV6-5 to TRBJ2-5; TRBD2 agrees at 8 bases. From germline, CDR1 is MNHEY and CDR2 SVGAGI. J gave up 4 bases and V 6 bases, and 7 bases lay outside the gene matches. The CDR3 runs 14 residues. CDR3 sequence (DNA): TGTGCCAGCAGCTTTAGGACTAGCAGAGAGACCCAGTACTTC. This sequence encodes CASSFRTSRETQYF.

This clonotype is a singleton in its sample. The rearrangement joins TRBV27 to TRBJ1-5; D is uncertain. Trimming removed 6 bases at V and 6 bases at J, with 18 bases between. Germline CDR1 and CDR2: MNHEY and SMNVEV (reference sequence). This CDR3 has 15 residues. CDR3: CASSRSRRGSQPQHF. CDR3 nucleotide sequence: TGTGCCAGCAGCCGGAGCCGGCGAGGGAGTCAGCCCCAGCATTTT.

This clonotype was recorded a few times. V is TRBV4-1 and J is TRBJ2-4; no clear D gene. The DNA end is more similar to TRBJ2-7, so the J call may be wrong. CDR3 length: 14 amino acids. Per germline, CDR1 MGHRA and CDR2 YSYEKL. The CDR3: CASTLGLGPYEQYF. The CDR3 nucleotides read TGCGCCAGTACCCTCGGTTTGGGCCCCTACGAGCAGTACTTC.

This clonotype has only one observation. The genes are TRBV9 and TRBJ2-5, with 9 positions matching TRBD2. The J call may be in error: the DNA end matches TRBJ2-7 better. This CDR3 is 17 amino acids long. Germline V gene lookup returns CDR1 SGDLS and CDR2 YYNGEE. The DNA of the CDR3 is TGTGCCAGCAGCTCCCCTCTAGTCGGTAGCGGGAGCTACGAGCAGTACTTC. This codes for CASSSPLVGSGSYEQYF.

V usage is TRBV11-1 and J usage is TRBJ2-2; a possible D gene is TRBD1 (5 bases). With 5 bases removed from V and 6 bases from J, the gap between germline ends came to 13 bases. This CDR3 is built from 14 residues. Per germline, CDR1 SGHAT and CDR2 FQDESV (reference sequence). CDR3 bases: TGTGCCAGCAGCCGGAAGGGGAATTCCGGGGAGCTGTTTTTT. Protein: CASSRKGNSGELFF.

This clonotype was seen at least ten times. The chain uses TRBV7-2 and TRBJ2-1, with D maybe TRBD2 (5 bases). This CDR3 contains 12 residues. CDR1 SGHTA and CDR2 FQGNSA come from the germline V gene. V lost 5 bases and J 9 bases, leaving 11 bases between the germline ends. CDR3 region: CASSRRAGEQFF. The CDR3 coding sequence is TGTGCCAGCAGCCGGCGGGCGGGTGAGCAGTTCTTC.

This chain joins TRBV6-5 and TRBJ1-1; D is uncertain. The CDR3 sequence is 13 residues long. Trimming stripped 0 bases from V and 9 bases from J, with 11 bases between. Germline CDR1 MNHEY, CDR2 SVGAGI. The CDR3 protein is CASSYSVGIQAFF. CDR3 in DNA: TGTGCCAGCAGTTACTCAGTTGGGATCCAAGCTTTCTTT.

CDR3 loop: CASKLGTGYYEQYF. The CDR3 DNA reads TGTGCCAGCAAACTTGGGACAGGCTATTACGAGCAGTACTTC. This chain connects TRBV27 to TRBJ2-5; TRBD1 matches at 8 bases. The J call could be wrong; TRBJ2-7 is a better fit for the DNA end. Looked up from germline, CDR1 is MNHEY and CDR2 is SMNVEV (reference sequence). CDR3 length: 14 residues.

The chain carries TRBV27 and TRBJ2-7, with D hard to call. Germline CDR1 MNHEY, CDR2 SMNVEV (reference sequence). V shed 2 bases and J shed 3 bases, with 8 bases lying between them. The CDR3 consists of 13 residues. CDR3 protein: CASSLNSYYEQYF. The CDR3 region has the DNA TGTGCCAGCAGTTTAAACAGCTACTACGAGCAGTACTTC.

A few counts support this clonotype. The chain combines TRBV5-1 with TRBJ2-1; 9 positions match TRBD2. The CDR3 contains 14 residues. Trimming took 0 bases from V and 8 from J; bases not matched to a gene: 3. CDR1 SGHRS and CDR2 YFSETQ come from the germline V gene. The CDR3 DNA sequence: TGCGCCAGCAGCTTGGCCTGGACTAGCGATGAGCAGTTCTTC. As protein: CASSLAWTSDEQFF.

This chain links TRBV5-1 with TRBJ2-1; 8 nucleotides match TRBD2. V trimming: 0 bases; J trimming: 4 bases; junction bases outside the gene matches: 9. The germline V gene encodes CDR1 SGHRS and CDR2 YFSETQ. There are 17 residues in the CDR3. CDR3 region: CASSLELAGLLYNEQFF. CDR3 DNA sequence: TGCGCCAGCAGCTTGGAGTTAGCGGGGCTTTTATACAATGAGCAGTTCTTC.

The sample holds many counts of this clonotype. At one of its ends the junction is not consistent with the germline gene, which may arise from a read error. CDR3 sequence (DNA): TGTGCCAGCAGCTTGGGACAGGGGGCAGATACGCAGTATTTT. Its translation: CASSLGQGADTQYF. The rearrangement uses TRBV5-1 and TRBJ2-3; TRBD1 aligns across 11 bases. The CDR3 runs 14 residues. In germline, CDR1 is SGHRS, CDR2 YFSETQ.

This clonotype was detected many times. A read error may account for a junction end that differs from germline. The V and J genes are TRBV5-1 and TRBJ2-5; D gene unclear. Per the germline V gene, CDR1 is SGHRS and CDR2 is YFSETQ. The CDR3 runs 14 residues. The CDR3 loop is CASSLVGSQETQYF. CDR3 DNA sequence: TGTGCCAGCAGTTTAGTGGGCAGCCAAGAGACCCAGTACTTC.

The chain has TRBV12-3 or TRBV12-4 and TRBJ1-2, with D possibly TRBD1 on 6 matching bases. V gave up 5 bases and J gave up 5 bases, with 12 bases separating them. The CDR3 is 13 amino acids. CDR3 nucleotides: TGTGCCAGCAGTGCCCCCAGGGGTTATGGCTACACCTTC. Protein sequence: CASSAPRGYGYTF.

V is TRBV3-1 and J is TRBJ1-5; 7 bases fit TRBD1. CDR1 is LGHDT, CDR2 YNNKEL, per germline (reference sequence). After removal of 4 bases from V and 0 bases from J, the junction contained 6 bases not matched to a gene. The CDR3 runs 16 residues. The CDR3 sequence: CASSPGTAYSNQPQHF. CDR3 DNA: TGTGCCAGCAGCCCAGGGACAGCTTATAGCAATCAGCCCCAGCATTTT.

The table lists this clonotype with a few counts. This chain connects TRBV7-2 to TRBJ2-5; D ambiguous. There are 15 residues in the CDR3. Germline V CDR1 and CDR2: SGHTA, FQGNSA. Trimming took 5 bases from V and 2 from J, leaving 15 bases between them. CDR3 DNA: TGTGCCAGCAGCCCGGACGGTCTTACTCAAGAGACCCAGTACTTC. The encoded protein is CASSPDGLTQETQYF. The variable domain in full, completed from reference TRBV7-2 and TRBJ2-5, reads GAGVSQSPSNKVTEKGKDVELRCDPISGHTALYWYRQSLGQGLEFLIYFQGNSAPDKSGLPSDRFSAERTGGSVSTLTIQRTQQEDSAVYLCASSPDGLTQETQYFGPGTRLLVL.